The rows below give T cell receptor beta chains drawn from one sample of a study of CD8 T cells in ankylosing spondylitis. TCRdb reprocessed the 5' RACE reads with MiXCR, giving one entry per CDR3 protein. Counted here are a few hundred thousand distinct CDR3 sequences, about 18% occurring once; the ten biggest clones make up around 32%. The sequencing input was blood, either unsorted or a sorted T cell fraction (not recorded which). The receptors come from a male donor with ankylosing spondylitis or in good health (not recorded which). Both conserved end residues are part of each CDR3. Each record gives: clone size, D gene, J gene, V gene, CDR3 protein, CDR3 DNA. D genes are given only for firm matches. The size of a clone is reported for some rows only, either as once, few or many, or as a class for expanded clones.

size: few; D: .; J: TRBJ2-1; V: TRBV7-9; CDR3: CASSLAIAGGEQFF; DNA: TGTGCCAGCAGCTTAGCAATTGCGGGTGGTGAGCAGTTCTTC
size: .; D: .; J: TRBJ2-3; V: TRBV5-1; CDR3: CASSFEGWTDTQYF; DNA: TGCGCCAGCAGCTTTGAGGGGTGGACAGATACGCAGTATTTT
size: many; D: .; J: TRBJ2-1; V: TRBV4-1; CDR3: CASSQDHELRGLNEQFF; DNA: TGCGCCAGCAGCCAAGATCACGAGCTCCGCGGGCTCAATGAGCAGTTCTTC
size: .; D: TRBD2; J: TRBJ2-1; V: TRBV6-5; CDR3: CASSYGRERVNEQFF; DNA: TGTGCCAGCAGTTACGGGCGGGAGAGGGTCAATGAGCAGTTCTTC
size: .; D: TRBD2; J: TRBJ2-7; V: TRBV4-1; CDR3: CASSQDRTSGYEQYF; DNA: TGTGCCAGCAGCCAAGATCGGACTAGCGGCTACGAGCAGTACTTC
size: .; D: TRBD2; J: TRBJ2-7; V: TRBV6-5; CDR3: CASSYGPSGITYEQYF; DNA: TGTGCCAGCAGTTACGGGCCTAGCGGGATAACCTACGAGCAGTACTTC
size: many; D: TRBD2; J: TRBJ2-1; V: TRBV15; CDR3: CATSRELAGGSDEQFF; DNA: TGTGCCACCAGCAGAGAGTTAGCGGGAGGGTCGGATGAGCAGTTCTTC
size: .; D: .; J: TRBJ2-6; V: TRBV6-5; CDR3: CASSYRTGANVLTF; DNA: TGTGCCAGCAGTTACCGGACTGGGGCCAACGTCCTGACTTTC
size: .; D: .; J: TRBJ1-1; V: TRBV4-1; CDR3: CASSQTTRPIEAFF; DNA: TGCGCCAGCAGCCAAACTACCAGACCGATTGAAGCTTTCTTT
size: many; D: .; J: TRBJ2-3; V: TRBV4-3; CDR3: CASSRRQGGDTQYF; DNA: TGCGCCAGCAGCCGCAGACAGGGAGGAGATACGCAGTATTTT
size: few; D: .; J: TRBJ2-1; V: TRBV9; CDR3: CASSVVSGGTYNEQFF; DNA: TGTGCCAGCAGCGTAGTTTCAGGGGGGACCTACAATGAGCAGTTCTTC
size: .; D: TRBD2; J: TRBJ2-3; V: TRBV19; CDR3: CASSITGLAAPDTQYF; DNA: TGTGCCAGTAGTATAACGGGACTAGCGGCCCCGGATACGCAGTATTTT
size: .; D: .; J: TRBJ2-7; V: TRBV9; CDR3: CASSSNWDNRYGQYF; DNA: TGTGCCAGCAGCTCCAACTGGGACAACCGCTACGGACAGTACTTC
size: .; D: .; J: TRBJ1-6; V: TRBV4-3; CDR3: CASSPEESSYNSPLHF; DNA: TGCGCCAGCAGCCCCGAGGAGAGCTCCTATAATTCACCCCTCCACTTT
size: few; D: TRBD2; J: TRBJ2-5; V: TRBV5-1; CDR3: CASSLAGGVGETQYF; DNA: TGCGCCAGCAGCTTGGCCGGGGGGGTAGGAGAGACCCAGTACTTC
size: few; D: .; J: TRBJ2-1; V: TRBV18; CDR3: CASSPIRFSHEQFF; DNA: TGTGCCAGCTCACCAATTAGGTTTAGCCATGAGCAGTTCTTC
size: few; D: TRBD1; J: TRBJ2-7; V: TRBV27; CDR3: CASSGTGDYEQYF; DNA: TGTGCCAGCAGCGGGACAGGGGATTACGAGCAGTACTTC
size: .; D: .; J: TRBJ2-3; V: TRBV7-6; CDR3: CASSLRTVLSTDTQYF; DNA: TGTGCCAGCAGCCTCCGGACAGTTCTTAGCACAGATACGCAGTATTTT
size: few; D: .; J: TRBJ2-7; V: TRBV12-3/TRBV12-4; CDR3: CASTLGSNEQYF; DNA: TGTGCCAGCACCCTGGGGAGCAACGAGCAGTACTTC
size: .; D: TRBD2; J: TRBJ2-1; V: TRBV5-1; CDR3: CASSLVEAGEDNEQFF; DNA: TGCGCCAGCAGCTTGGTGGAGGCGGGAGAGGATAATGAGCAGTTCTTC
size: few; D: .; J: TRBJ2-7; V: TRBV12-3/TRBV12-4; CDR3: CASSFFGRGVYEQYF; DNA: TGTGCCAGCAGTTTTTTTGGGAGAGGAGTCTACGAGCAGTACTTC
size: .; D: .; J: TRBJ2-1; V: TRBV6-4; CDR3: CASSDRRVGAHNEQFF; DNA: TGTGCCAGCAGTGACCGCCGTGTTGGGGCCCACAATGAGCAGTTCTTC
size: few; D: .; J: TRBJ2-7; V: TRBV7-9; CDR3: CASSPSPLEQYF; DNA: TGTGCCAGCAGCCCCTCCCCACTCGAGCAGTACTTC
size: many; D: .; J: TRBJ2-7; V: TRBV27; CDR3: CASSLGFSYEQYF; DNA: TGTGCCAGCAGCTTAGGCTTCTCCTACGAGCAGTACTTC
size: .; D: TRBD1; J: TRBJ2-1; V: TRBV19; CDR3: CASSIRGAGGEQFF; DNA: TGTGCCAGTAGTATTCGGGGCGCAGGGGGTGAGCAGTTCTTC
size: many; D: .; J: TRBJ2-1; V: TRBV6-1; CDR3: CASTPYWSLANEQFF; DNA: TGTGCCAGCACGCCTTACTGGAGCCTAGCCAATGAGCAGTTCTTC
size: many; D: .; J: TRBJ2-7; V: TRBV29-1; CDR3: CSVEGVSESSYEQYF; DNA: TGCAGCGTTGAAGGTGTTAGCGAAAGCTCCTACGAGCAGTACTTC
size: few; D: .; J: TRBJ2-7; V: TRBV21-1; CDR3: CASSKVVTTAGLAGVYEQYF; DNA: TGTGCCAGCAGCAAAGTGGTGACGACGGCGGGACTAGCGGGAGTCTACGAGCAGTACTTC
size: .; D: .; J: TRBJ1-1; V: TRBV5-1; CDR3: CASSLSGRNTEAFF; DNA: TGCGCCAGCAGCTTGTCAGGGAGGAACACTGAAGCTTTCTTT
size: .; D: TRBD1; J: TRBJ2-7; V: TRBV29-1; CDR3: CSVFSGGRDEQYF; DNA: TGCAGCGTTTTTTCAGGGGGCCGGGACGAGCAGTACTTC
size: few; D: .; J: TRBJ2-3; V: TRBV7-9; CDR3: CASSLPGSPYTDTQYF; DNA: TGTGCCAGCAGCTTACCGGGGTCTCCCTATACAGATACGCAGTATTTT
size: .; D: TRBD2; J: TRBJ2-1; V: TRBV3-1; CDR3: CASSQDSGGGREQFF; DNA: TGTGCCAGCAGCCAAGATAGCGGGGGGGGCAGGGAGCAGTTCTTC
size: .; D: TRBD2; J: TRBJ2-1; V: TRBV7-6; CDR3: CASSFGLAGRHNEQFF; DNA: TGTGCCAGCAGCTTCGGACTAGCGGGAAGACACAATGAGCAGTTCTTC
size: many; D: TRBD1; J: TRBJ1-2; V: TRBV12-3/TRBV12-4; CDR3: CASSPGQGYGYTF; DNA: TGTGCCAGCAGTCCGGGACAGGGTTATGGCTACACCTTC
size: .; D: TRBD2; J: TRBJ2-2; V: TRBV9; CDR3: CASSPLRLAVPELFF; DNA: TGTGCCAGCAGCCCCCTCCGTCTAGCGGTCCCGGAGCTGTTTTTT
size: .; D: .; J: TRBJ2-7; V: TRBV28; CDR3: CASSYRDHRYEQYF; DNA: TGTGCCAGCAGTTACCGGGACCACCGATACGAGCAGTACTTC
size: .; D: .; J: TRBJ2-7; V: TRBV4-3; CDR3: CASSQDSGGVLRYF; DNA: TGCGCCAGCAGCCAAGACAGCGGAGGGGTCTTGCGGTACTTC
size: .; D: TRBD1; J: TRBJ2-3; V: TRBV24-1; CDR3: CATSETSPTGVFTDTQYF; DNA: TGTGCCACCAGTGAAACATCTCCTACAGGGGTTTTCACAGATACGCAGTATTTT
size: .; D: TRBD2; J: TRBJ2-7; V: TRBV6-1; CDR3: CASSEAGGAGSGSPYEQYF; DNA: TGTGCCAGCAGTGAAGCGGGAGGCGCCGGGAGCGGGAGCCCCTACGAGCAGTACTTC
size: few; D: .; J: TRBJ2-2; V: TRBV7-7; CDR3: CASSLEVSVSAGAGELFF; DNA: TGTGCTAGCAGCTTAGAAGTTTCCGTATCGGCAGGGGCCGGGGAGCTGTTTTTT
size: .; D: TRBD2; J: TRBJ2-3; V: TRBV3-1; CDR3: CASSQVKGTSGMSPTDTQYF; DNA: TGTGCCAGCAGCCAAGTTAAGGGGACTAGCGGGATGTCGCCCACCGATACGCAGTATTTT
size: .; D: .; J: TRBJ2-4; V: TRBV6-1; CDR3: CASSQAPTGPGAKNIQYF; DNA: TGTGCCAGCAGTCAAGCCCCCACAGGTCCCGGAGCCAAAAACATTCAGTACTTC
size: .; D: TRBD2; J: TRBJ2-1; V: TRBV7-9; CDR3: CASSSGLAGRRSEQFF; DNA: TGTGCCAGCAGCTCGGGACTAGCGGGGCGAAGGAGTGAGCAGTTCTTC
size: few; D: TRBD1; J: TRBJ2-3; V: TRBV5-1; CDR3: CASSLTGVTDTQYF; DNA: TGCGCCAGCAGCTTGACAGGGGTCACAGATACGCAGTATTTT
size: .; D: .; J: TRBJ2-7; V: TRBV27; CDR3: CASSRYRDEQYF; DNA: TGTGCCAGCAGCCGCTACAGGGACGAGCAGTACTTC
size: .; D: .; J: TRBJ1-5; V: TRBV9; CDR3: CASSSWDVNQPQHF; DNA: TGTGCCAGCAGCTCCTGGGACGTCAATCAGCCCCAGCATTTT